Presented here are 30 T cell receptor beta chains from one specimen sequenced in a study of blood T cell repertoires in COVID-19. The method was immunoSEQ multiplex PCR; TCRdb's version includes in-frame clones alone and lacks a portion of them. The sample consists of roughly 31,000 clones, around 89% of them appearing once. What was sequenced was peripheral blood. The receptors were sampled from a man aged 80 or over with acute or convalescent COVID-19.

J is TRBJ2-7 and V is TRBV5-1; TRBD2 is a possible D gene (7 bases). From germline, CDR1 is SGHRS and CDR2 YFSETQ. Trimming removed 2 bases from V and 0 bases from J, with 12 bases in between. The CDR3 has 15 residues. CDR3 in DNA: TGCGCCAGCAGCTTACAAGGGGGGGCCTCCTACGAGCAGTACTTC. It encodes CASSLQGGASYEQYF.

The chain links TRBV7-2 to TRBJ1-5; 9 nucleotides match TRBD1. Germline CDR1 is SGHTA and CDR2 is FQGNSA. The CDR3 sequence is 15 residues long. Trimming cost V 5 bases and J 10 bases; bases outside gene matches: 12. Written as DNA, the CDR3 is TGTGCCAGCAGCGAAAACCGGGACAGGGTCTACCCCCAGCATTTT. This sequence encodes CASSENRDRVYPQHF.

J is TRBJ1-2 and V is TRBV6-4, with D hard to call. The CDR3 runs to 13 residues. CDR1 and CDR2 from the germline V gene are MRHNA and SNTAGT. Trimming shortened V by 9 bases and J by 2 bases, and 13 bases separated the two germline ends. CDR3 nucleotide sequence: TGTGCCAGGAATCCAAAACGGAACTATGGCTACACCTTC. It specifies CARNPKRNYGYTF.

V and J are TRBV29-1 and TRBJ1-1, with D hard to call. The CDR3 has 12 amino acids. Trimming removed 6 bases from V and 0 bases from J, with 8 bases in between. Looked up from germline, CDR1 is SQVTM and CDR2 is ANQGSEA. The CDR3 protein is CSVVELNTEAFF. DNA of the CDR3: TGCAGCGTGGTGGAGTTGAACACTGAAGCTTTCTTT.

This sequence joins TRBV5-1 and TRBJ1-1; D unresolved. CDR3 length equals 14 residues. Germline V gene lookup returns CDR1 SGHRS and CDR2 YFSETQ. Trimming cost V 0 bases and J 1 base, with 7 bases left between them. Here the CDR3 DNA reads TGCGCCAGCAGCTTGGAGCAGGCGAACACTGAAGCTTTCTTT. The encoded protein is CASSLEQANTEAFF.

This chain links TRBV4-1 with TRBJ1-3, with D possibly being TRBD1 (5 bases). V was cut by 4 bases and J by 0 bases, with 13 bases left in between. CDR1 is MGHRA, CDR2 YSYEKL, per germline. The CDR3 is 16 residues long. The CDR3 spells CASSRDTTVSGNTIYF. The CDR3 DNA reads TGCGCCAGCAGCCGCGACACGACAGTCTCTGGAAACACCATATATTTT.

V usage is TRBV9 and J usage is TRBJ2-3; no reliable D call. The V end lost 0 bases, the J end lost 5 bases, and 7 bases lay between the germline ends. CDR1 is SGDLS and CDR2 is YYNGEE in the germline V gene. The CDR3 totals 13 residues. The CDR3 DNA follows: TGTGCCAGCAGCGTAGGGCCCCAAGATACGCAGTATTTT. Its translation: CASSVGPQDTQYF. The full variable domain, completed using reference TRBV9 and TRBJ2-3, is DSGVTQTPKHLITATGQRVTLRCSPRSGDLSVYWYQQSLDQGLQFLIQYYNGEERAKGNILERFSAQQFPDLHSELNLSSLELGDSALYFCASSVGPQDTQYFGPGTRLTVL.

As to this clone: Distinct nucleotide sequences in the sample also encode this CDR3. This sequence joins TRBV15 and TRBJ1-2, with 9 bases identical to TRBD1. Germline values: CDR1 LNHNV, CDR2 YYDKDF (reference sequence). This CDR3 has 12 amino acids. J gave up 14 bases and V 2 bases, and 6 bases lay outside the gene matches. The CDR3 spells CATSRTGGGLTF. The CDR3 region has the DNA TGTGCCACCAGCAGAACAGGGGGCGGGCTTACCTTC.

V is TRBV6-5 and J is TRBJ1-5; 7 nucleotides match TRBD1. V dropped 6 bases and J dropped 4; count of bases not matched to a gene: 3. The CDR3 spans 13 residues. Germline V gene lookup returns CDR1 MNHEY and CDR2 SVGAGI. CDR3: CASSQGQNQPQHF. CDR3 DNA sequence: TGTGCCAGCAGCCAGGGACAGAATCAGCCCCAGCATTTT.

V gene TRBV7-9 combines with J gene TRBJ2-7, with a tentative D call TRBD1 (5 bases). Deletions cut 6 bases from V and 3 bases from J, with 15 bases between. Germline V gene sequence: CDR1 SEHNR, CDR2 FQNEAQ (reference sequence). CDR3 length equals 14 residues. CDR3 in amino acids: CASRSVDSVYEQYF. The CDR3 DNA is TGTGCCAGCAGGTCGGTAGACAGCGTCTACGAGCAGTACTTC. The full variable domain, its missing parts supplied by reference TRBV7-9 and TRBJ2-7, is DTGVSQNPRHKITKRGQNVTFRCDPISEHNRLYWYRQTLGQGPEFLTYFQNEAQLEKSRLLSDRFSAERPKGSFSTLEIQRTEQGDSAMYLCASRSVDSVYEQYFGPGTRLTVT.

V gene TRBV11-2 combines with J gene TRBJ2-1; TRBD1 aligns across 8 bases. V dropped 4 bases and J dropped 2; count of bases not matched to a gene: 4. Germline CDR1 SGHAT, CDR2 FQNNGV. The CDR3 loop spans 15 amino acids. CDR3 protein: CASSSDRAPYNEQFF. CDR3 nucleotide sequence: TGTGCCAGCAGCTCGGACAGGGCCCCCTACAATGAGCAGTTCTTC.

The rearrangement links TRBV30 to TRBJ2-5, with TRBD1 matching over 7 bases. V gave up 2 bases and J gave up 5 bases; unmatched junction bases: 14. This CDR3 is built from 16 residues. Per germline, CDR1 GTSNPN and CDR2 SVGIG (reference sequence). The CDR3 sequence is CAWSPPRTGRWETQYF. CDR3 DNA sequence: TGTGCCTGGAGTCCTCCCCGGACAGGTCGTTGGGAGACCCAGTACTTC.

CDR3 sequence (DNA): TGTGCCAGCAGTTTAATGGGACAGGTCGCCTACGAGCAGTACTTC. Translating gives CASSLMGQVAYEQYF. The chain has TRBV27 and TRBJ2-7; 8 nucleotides line up with TRBD1. The V and J ends lost 2 bases and 2 bases, in that order; junction bases with no gene match: 5. Germline V CDR1 and CDR2: MNHEY, SMNVEV (reference sequence). The CDR3 has 15 amino acids.

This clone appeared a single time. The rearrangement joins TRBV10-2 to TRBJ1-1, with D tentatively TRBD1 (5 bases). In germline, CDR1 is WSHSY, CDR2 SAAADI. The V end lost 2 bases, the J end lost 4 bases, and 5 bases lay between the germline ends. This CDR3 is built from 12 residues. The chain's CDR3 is CASSETGTEAFF. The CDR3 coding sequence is TGCGCCAGCAGTGAGACAGGCACTGAAGCTTTCTTT.

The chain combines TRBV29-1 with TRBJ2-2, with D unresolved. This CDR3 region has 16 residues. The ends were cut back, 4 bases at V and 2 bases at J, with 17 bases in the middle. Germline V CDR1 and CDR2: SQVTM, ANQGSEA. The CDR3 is CSVGGELPYNTGELFF. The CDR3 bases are TGCAGCGTTGGAGGAGAGCTCCCCTACAACACCGGGGAGCTGTTTTTT.

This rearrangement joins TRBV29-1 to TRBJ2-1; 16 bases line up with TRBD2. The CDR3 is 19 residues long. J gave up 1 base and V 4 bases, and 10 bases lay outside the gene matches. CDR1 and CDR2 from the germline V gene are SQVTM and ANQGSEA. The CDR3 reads CSVVIGTSGGAWSYNEQFF. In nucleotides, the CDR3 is TGCAGCGTTGTGATAGGGACTAGCGGGGGGGCCTGGTCCTACAATGAGCAGTTCTTC.

The CDR3 here is CASSSGGQAGANIQYF. The CDR3 nucleotides read TGTGCCAGCAGCTCCGGGGGACAGGCTGGGGCTAACATTCAGTACTTC. The chain employs TRBV11-2 and TRBJ2-4, with TRBD1 matching over 8 bases. J was trimmed by 7 bases and V by 4 bases; bases with no gene match: 12. This CDR3 is built from 16 residues. The germline gives CDR1 SGHAT, CDR2 FQNNGV.

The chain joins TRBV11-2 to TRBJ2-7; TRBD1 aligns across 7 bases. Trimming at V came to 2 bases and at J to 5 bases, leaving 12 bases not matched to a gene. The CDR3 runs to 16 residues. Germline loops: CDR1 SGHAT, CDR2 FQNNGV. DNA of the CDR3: TGTGCCAGCAGCTTACTGGGGACAGCGTTGGCGGACGAGCAGTACTTC. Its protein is CASSLLGTALADEQYF.

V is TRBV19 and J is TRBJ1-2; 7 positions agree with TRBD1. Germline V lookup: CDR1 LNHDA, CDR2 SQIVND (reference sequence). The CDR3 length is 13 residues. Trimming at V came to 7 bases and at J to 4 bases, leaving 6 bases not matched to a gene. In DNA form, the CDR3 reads TGTGCCAGTAAACCAGGGGGTCTCTATGGCTACACCTTC. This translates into CASKPGGLYGYTF.

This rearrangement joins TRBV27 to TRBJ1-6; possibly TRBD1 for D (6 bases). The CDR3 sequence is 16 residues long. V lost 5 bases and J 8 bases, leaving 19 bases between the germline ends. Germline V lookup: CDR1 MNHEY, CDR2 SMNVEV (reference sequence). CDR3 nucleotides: TGTGCCAGCAGTCACCCAAAAGGAGGGGGGGATTCACCCCTCCACTTT. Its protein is CASSHPKGGGDSPLHF.

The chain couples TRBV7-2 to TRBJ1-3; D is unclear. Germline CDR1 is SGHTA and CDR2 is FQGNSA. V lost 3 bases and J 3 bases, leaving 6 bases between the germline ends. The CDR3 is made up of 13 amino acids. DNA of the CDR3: TGTGCCAGCAGCTTCTCCCTTGGAAACACCATATATTTT. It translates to CASSFSLGNTIYF.

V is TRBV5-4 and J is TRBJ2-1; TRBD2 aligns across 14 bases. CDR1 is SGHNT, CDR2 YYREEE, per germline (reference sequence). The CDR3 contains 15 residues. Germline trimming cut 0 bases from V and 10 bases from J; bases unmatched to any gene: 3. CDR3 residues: CASSLGLAGGREQFF. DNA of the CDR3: TGTGCCAGCAGCTTGGGACTAGCGGGGGGGCGGGAGCAGTTCTTC.

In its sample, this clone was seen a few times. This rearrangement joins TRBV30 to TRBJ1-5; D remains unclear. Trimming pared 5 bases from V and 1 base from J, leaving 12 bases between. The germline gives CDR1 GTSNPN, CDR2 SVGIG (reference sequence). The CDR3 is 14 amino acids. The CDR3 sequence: CAWSRGVSNQPQHF. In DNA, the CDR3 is TGTGCCTGGTCACGGGGAGTAAGCAATCAGCCCCAGCATTTT.

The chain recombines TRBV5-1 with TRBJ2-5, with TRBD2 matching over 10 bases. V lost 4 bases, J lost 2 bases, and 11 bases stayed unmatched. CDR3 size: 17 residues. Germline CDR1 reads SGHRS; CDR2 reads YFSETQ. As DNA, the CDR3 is TGCGCCAGCAGCCGCGGGGGTAGCGGGGGGACTCAAGAGACCCAGTACTTC. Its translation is CASSRGGSGGTQETQYF.

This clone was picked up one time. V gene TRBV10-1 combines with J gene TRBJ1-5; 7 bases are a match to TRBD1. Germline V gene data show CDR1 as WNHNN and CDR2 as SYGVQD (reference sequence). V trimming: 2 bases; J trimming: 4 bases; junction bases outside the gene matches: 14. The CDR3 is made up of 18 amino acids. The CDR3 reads CASSERAHPTGINQPQHF. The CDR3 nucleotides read TGCGCCAGCAGTGAGAGGGCCCACCCGACAGGGATAAATCAGCCCCAGCATTTT.

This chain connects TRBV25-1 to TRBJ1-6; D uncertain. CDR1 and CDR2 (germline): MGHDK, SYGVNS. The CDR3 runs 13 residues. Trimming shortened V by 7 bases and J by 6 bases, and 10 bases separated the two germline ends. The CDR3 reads CASTAGFNSPLHF. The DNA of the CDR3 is TGTGCCAGCACGGCCGGGTTTAATTCACCCCTCCACTTT.

CDR3 loop: CASSFGQGNGYTF. The CDR3 nucleotides are TGTGCCAGCAGCTTCGGACAGGGGAACGGCTACACCTTC. The V gene is TRBV3-1 (or the pseudogene TRBV3-2), the J gene TRBJ1-2; 9 positions match TRBD1. The J segment lost 8 bases and the V segment lost 5 bases, leaving 6 bases of the junction unmatched. Per the germline V gene, CDR1 is LGHDT and CDR2 is YNNKEL (reference sequence). The CDR3 loop spans 13 amino acids.

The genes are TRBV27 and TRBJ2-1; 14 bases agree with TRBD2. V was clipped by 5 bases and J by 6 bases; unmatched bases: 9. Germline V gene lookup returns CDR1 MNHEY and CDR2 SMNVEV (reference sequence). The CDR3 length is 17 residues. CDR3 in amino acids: CASSRGLAGGIINEQFF. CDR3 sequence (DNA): TGTGCCAGCAGTCGCGGACTAGCGGGGGGCATAATCAATGAGCAGTTCTTC.

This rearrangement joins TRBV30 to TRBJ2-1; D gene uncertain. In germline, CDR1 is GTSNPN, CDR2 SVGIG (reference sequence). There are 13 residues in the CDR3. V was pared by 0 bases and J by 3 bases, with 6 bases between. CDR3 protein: CAWSVPNYNEQFF. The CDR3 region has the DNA TGTGCCTGGAGTGTCCCCAACTACAATGAGCAGTTCTTC.

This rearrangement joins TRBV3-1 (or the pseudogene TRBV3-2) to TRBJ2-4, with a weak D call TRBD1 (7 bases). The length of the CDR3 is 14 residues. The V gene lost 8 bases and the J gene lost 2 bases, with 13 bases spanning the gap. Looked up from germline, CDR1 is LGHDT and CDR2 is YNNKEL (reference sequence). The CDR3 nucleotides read TGTGCCAGCGAGCAGGGGGGTTCCAAAAACATTCAGTACTTC. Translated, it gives CASEQGGSKNIQYF.